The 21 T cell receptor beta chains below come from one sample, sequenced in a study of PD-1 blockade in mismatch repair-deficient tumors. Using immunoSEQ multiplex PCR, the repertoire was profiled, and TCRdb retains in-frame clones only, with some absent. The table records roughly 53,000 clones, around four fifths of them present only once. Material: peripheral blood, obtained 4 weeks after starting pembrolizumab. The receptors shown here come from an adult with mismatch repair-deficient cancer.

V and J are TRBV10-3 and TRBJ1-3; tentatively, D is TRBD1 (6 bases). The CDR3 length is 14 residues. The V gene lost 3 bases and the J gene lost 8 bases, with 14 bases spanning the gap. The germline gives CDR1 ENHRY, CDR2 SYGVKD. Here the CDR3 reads CAISDPGALDTIYF. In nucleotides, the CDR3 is TGTGCCATCAGTGACCCAGGGGCGCTTGACACCATATATTTT.

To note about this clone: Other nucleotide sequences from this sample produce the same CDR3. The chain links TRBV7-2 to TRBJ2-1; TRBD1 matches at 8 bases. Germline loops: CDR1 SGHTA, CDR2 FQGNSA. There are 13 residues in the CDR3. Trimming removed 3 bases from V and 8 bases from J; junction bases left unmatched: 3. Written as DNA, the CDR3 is TGTGCCAGCAGCTTTTCAGGGGGCGATGAGCAGTTCTTC. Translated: CASSFSGGDEQFF.

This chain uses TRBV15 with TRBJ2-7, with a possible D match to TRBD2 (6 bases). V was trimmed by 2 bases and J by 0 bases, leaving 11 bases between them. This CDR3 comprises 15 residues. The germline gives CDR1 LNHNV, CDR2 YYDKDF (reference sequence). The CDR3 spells CATSRLGGISYEQYF. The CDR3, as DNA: TGTGCCACCAGCAGACTCGGAGGGATCTCCTACGAGCAGTACTTC.

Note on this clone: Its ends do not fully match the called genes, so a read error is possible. The CDR3 is CASSLTSGSLSEQFF. CDR3 bases: TGTGCTAGCAGCTTGACTAGCGGGAGCCTTAGTGAGCAGTTCTTC. This chain connects TRBV7-7 to TRBJ2-1; 12 nucleotides align to TRBD2. This CDR3 region has 15 residues. The V gene's germline CDR1 is SSHAT and CDR2 FNYEAQ (reference sequence). The entire variable domain, with the rest obtained from reference TRBV7-7 and TRBJ2-1, is as follows: GAGVSQSPRYKVTKRGQDVTLRCDPISSHATLYWYQQALGQGPEFLTYFNYEAQPDKSGLPSDRFSAERPEGSISTLTIQRTEQRDSAMYRCASSLTSGSLSEQFFGPGTRLTVL.

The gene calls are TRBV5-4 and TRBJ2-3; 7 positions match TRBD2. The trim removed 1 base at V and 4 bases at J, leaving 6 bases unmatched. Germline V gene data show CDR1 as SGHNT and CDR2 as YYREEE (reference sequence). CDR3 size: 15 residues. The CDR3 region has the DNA TGTGCCAGCAGCTTGAGCGGCGGGAGTGCAGATACGCAGTATTTT. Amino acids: CASSLSGGSADTQYF.

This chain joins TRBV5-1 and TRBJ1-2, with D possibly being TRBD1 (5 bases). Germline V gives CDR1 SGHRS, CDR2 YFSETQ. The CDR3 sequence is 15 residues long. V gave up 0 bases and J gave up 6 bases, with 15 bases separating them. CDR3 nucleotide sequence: TGCGCCAGCAGCTTGGATTCTCGGGGGTTTGATGGCTACACCTTC. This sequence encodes CASSLDSRGFDGYTF.

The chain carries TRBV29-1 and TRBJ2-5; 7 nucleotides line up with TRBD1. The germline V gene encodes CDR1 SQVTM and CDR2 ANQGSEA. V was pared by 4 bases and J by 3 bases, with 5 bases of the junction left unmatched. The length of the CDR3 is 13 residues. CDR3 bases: TGCAGCGTTGGCTCAGGGACAGAAGAGACCCAGTACTTC. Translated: CSVGSGTEETQYF.

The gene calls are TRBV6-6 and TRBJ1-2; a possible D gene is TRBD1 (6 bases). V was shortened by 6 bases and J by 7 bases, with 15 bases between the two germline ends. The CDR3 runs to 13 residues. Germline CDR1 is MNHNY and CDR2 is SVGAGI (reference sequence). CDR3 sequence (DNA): TGTGCCAGCAGACCCGACAGGACGGCTGGCTACACCTTC. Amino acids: CASRPDRTAGYTF.

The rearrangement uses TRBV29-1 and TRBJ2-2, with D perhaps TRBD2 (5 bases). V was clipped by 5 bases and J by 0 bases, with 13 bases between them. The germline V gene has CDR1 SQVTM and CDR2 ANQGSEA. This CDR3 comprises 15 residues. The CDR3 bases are TGCAGCGTTTCGCCCGACTATGCGAACACCGGGGAGCTGTTTTTT. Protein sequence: CSVSPDYANTGELFF.

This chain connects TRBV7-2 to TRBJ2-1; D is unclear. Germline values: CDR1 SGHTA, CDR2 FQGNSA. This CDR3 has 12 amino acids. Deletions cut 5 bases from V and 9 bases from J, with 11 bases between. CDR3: CASSPRVSEQFF. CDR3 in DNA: TGTGCCAGCAGCCCACGGGTGAGTGAGCAGTTCTTC.

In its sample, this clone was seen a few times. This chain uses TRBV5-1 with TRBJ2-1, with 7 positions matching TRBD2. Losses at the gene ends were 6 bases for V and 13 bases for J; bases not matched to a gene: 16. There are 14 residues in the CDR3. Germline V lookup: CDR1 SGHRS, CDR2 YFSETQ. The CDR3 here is CASTYGDQSGTQFF. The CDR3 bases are TGCGCCAGCACCTATGGGGATCAGAGCGGGACTCAGTTCTTC.

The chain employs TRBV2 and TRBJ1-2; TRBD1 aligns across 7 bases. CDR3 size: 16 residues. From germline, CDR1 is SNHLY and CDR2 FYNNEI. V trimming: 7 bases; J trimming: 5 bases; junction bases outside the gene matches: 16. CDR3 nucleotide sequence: TGTGCCAGCACCCCAGCGGCCGGGGACAGCCCTTATGGCTACACCTTC. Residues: CASTPAAGDSPYGYTF.

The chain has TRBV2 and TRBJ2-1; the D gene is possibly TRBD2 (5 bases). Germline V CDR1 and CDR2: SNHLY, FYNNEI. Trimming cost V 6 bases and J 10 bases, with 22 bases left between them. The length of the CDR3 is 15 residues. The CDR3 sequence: CASRGRLAIALEQFF. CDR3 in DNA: TGTGCCAGCAGGGGAAGGCTAGCAATTGCCTTGGAGCAGTTCTTC.

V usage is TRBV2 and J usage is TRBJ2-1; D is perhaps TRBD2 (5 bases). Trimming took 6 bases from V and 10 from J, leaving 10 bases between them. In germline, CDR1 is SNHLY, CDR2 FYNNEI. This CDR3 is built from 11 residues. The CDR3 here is CASSTTGEQFF. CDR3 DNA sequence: TGTGCCAGCAGCACGACGGGGGAGCAGTTCTTC.

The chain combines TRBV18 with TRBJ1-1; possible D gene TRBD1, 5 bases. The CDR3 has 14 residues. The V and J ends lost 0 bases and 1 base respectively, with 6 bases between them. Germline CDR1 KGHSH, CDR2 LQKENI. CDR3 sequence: CASSPPGGNTEAFF. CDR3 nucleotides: TGTGCCAGCTCACCACCGGGGGGGAACACTGAAGCTTTCTTT.

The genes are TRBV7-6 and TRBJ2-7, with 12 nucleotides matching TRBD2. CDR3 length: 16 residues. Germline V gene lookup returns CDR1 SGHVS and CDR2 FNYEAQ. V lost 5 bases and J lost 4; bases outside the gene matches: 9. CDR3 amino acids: CASSAGLAGDLYEQYF. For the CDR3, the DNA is TGTGCCAGCAGCGCGGGACTAGCGGGTGATTTGTACGAGCAGTACTTC. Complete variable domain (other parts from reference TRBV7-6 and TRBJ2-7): GAGVSQSPRYKVTKRGQDVALRCDPISGHVSLYWYRQALGQGPEFLTYFNYEAQQDKSGLPNDRFSAERPEGSISTLTIQRTEQRDSAMYRCASSAGLAGDLYEQYFGPGTRLTVT.

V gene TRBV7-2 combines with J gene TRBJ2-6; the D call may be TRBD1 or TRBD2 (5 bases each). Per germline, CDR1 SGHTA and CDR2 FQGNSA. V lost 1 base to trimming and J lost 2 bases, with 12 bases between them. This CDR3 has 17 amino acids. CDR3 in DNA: TGTGCCAGCAGCTTAGAGCCCCAGGGAGCTGGGGCCAACGTCCTGACTTTC. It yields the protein CASSLEPQGAGANVLTF.

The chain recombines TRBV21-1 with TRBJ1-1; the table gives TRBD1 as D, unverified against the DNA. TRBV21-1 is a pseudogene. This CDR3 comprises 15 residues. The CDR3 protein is CASSNYRVWNTEAFF. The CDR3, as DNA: TGTGCCAGCAGCAATTACAGGGTATGGAACACTGAAGCTTTCTTT.

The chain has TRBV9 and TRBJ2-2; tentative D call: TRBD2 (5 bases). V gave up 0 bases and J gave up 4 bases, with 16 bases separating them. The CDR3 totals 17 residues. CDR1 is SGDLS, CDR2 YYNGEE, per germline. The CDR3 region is CASSVGGSVRPTGELFF. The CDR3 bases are TGTGCCAGCAGCGTAGGAGGGAGCGTCAGACCCACCGGGGAGCTGTTTTTT.

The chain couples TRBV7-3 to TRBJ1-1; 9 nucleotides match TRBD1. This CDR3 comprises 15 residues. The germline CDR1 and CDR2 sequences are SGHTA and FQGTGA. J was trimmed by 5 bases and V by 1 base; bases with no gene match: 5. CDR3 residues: CASSLKYRGLTEAFF. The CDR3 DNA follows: TGTGCCAGCAGCTTAAAATACAGGGGGCTTACTGAAGCTTTCTTT. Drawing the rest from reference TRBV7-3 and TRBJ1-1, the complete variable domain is GAGVSQTPSNKVTEKGKYVELRCDPISGHTALYWYRQSLGQGPEFLIYFQGTGAADDSGLPNDRFFAVRPEGSVSTLKIQRTERGDSAVYLCASSLKYRGLTEAFFGQGTRLTVV.

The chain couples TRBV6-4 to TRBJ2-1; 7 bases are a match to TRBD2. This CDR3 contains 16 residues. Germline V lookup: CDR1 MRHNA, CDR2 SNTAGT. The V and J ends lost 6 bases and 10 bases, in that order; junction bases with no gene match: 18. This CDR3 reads CASSRSGLDGVEEQFF. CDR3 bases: TGTGCCAGCAGCCGGTCTGGACTAGACGGGGTGGAGGAGCAGTTCTTC.